A single sample gave rise to the 25 T cell receptor beta chains below, sequenced in a study of T cells in Graves' hyperthyroidism and ophthalmopathy. TCR beta CDR3 sequences were amplified from RNA transcripts. The HTBI set primed first-round TCR CDR3 RT-PCR. TCRdb re-derived calls from the multiplex PCR reads in MiXCR, one entry per CDR3 protein. Found here are hundreds of thousands of distinct CDR3 sequences, roughly a sixth of them singletons; the top ten hold less than 3.5%. Sequenced sample: blood. These receptors were taken from a woman aged 40 to 55 with Graves' ophthalmopathy.

This clonotype was observed many times. This sequence joins TRBV4-1 and TRBJ2-7; D remains unclear. The length of the CDR3 is 14 residues. V lost 2 bases to trimming and J lost 2 bases, with 10 bases between them. Germline assignment: CDR1 MGHRA and CDR2 YSYEKL. The CDR3 nucleotides read TGCGCCAGCAGCCAAACCGGTCGTACCTACGAGCAGTACTTC. The encoded protein is CASSQTGRTYEQYF.

This clonotype was counted ten times or more. The chain recombines TRBV5-1 with TRBJ1-2; TRBD1 is a possible D gene (5 bases). Germline values: CDR1 SGHRS, CDR2 YFSETQ. The CDR3 length is 15 residues. V was shortened by 2 bases and J by 2 bases, with 13 bases between the two germline ends. CDR3 in DNA: TGCGCCAGCAGCTTCCAGGGACTTACCAACTATGGCTACACCTTC. Amino acid sequence: CASSFQGLTNYGYTF.

This clonotype was observed once. The chain joins TRBV7-9 to TRBJ2-7; weak D call: TRBD1 (6 bases). Trimming cost V 5 bases and J 0 bases, with 17 bases left between them. Germline assignment: CDR1 SEHNR and CDR2 FQNEAQ (reference sequence). The CDR3 is made up of 16 amino acids. The CDR3 DNA reads TGTGCCAGCAGCCACGAGCCCAAGACAGGCTCCTACGAGCAGTACTTC. Protein product: CASSHEPKTGSYEQYF.

The chain has TRBV11-2 and TRBJ2-7; 8 nucleotides agree with TRBD2. The CDR3 has 15 amino acids. V lost 5 bases to trimming and J lost 1 base; unmatched junction nucleotides: 7. CDR1 and CDR2 (germline): SGHAT, FQNNGV. CDR3 in DNA: TGTGCCAGCAGCAAAACGGGGGGGAATTCCTACGAGCAGTACTTC. Its translation is CASSKTGGNSYEQYF.

The rearrangement joins TRBV5-1 to TRBJ2-7; 10 bases line up with TRBD2. V was pared by 4 bases and J by 9 bases, with 13 bases of the junction left unmatched. The CDR3 extends over 15 amino acids. The V gene's germline CDR1 is SGHRS and CDR2 YFSETQ. Here the CDR3 reads CASSHGLAEGGGQYF. In DNA form, the CDR3 reads TGCGCCAGCAGCCACGGACTAGCGGAGGGGGGTGGGCAGTACTTC.

For this clonotype: The junction shows a germline mismatch at one end, possibly a read error. The chain couples TRBV28 to TRBJ2-3; 9 nucleotides line up with TRBD2. The germline V gene has CDR1 MDHEN and CDR2 SYDVKM. The CDR3 is 18 residues long. The CDR3 DNA reads as TGTACCAGCAGTTTAGAGTGGCGAGTAGCGGGAGTGGCAGATACGCAGTATTTT. Amino acids: CTSSLEWRVAGVADTQYF.

For this clonotype: This may come from a read error, since a much larger clone is one base off. The chain recombines TRBV11-2 with TRBJ1-1; the D gene is possibly TRBD1 (6 bases). From germline, CDR1 is SGHAT and CDR2 FQNNGV. CDR3 size: 13 residues. Trimming took 8 bases from V and 8 from J, leaving 18 bases between them. CDR3 region: CASGRRQAAEAFF. CDR3 bases: TGTGCCAGCGGCCGGAGACAGGCTGCCGAAGCTTTCTTT.

The chain uses TRBV11-2 and TRBJ2-2; perhaps TRBD2 as D (6 bases). This CDR3 spans 16 amino acids. V lost 3 bases to trimming and J lost 1 base, with 12 bases between them. CDR1 SGHAT and CDR2 FQNNGV come from the germline V gene. The CDR3 region has the DNA TGTGCCAGCAGCTTCCCCGGGACTGTGAACACCGGGGAGCTGTTTTTT. Translating it yields CASSFPGTVNTGELFF.

This clonotype was seen only a few times. It may be a read error: a sequence one base away is much more abundant. J is TRBJ2-3 and V is TRBV27, with a possible D match to TRBD1 (6 bases). Germline CDR1 MNHEY, CDR2 SMNVEV (reference sequence). CDR3 length: 15 residues. V was trimmed by 6 bases and J by 2 bases, leaving 15 bases between them. For the CDR3, the DNA is TGTGCCAGCAGCCCGCGACAGGATCACACAGATACGCAGTATTTT. This encodes CASSPRQDHTDTQYF.

The chain has TRBV11-2 and TRBJ1-1, with TRBD1 matching over 10 bases. J was trimmed by 1 base and V by 3 bases; bases with no gene match: 8. Germline V gene lookup returns CDR1 SGHAT and CDR2 FQNNGV. CDR3 length: 17 residues. The CDR3 spells CASSFGGTGAQNTEAFF. CDR3 nucleotide sequence: TGTGCCAGCAGCTTTGGGGGGACAGGGGCTCAGAACACTGAAGCTTTCTTT.

This clonotype was observed at least ten times. The chain employs TRBV7-2 and TRBJ2-7; TRBD2 matches 11 bases. Germline lookup yields CDR1 SGHTA and CDR2 FQGNSA. V was pared by 5 bases and J by 2 bases, with 14 bases of the junction left unmatched. The CDR3 loop spans 18 amino acids. The CDR3 reads CASSVRTSGHLSAYEQYF. CDR3 sequence (DNA): TGTGCCAGCAGCGTCCGGACTAGCGGGCATCTCTCTGCCTACGAGCAGTACTTC.

This clonotype is judged medium-sized. V gene TRBV20-1 combines with J gene TRBJ2-7; D tentatively fits TRBD1 or TRBD2 (5 bases each). CDR1 is DFQATT, CDR2 SNEGSKA, per germline (reference sequence). With 7 bases removed from V and 3 bases from J, the gap between germline ends came to 10 bases. The CDR3 sequence is 11 residues long. This CDR3 is CSVRGDYEQYF. DNA for the CDR3: TGCAGTGTTCGAGGGGACTACGAGCAGTACTTC.

This clonotype was observed many times. The V call is TRBV5-1, the J call TRBJ1-1; a weak D match, TRBD1 (5 bases). In germline, CDR1 is SGHRS, CDR2 YFSETQ. CDR3 length: 12 amino acids. Between the trimmed V and J ends, which lost 4 bases and 8 bases, there was a span of 12 bases. CDR3 nucleotides: TGCGCCAGCAGCCGAGGGCACAGGGAAGCTTTCTTT. It codes for CASSRGHREAFF.

The rearrangement joins TRBV11-2 to TRBJ1-2; D possibly corresponds to TRBD1 (6 bases). This CDR3 comprises 13 residues. Germline V CDR1 and CDR2: SGHAT, FQNNGV. Between the trimmed V and J ends, which lost 5 bases and 4 bases, there was a span of 11 bases. The DNA of the CDR3 is TGTGCCAGCAGCCCGGACAGTGCCTATGGCTACACCTTC. This translates into CASSPDSAYGYTF.

DNA of the CDR3: TGCGCCAGCAGCGGGACGGCGAACCTCTACGAGCAGTACTTC. Translating gives CASSGTANLYEQYF. V usage is TRBV5-1 and J usage is TRBJ2-7; D assignment may be TRBD1 or TRBD2 (5 bases each). The germline V gene has CDR1 SGHRS and CDR2 YFSETQ. This CDR3 is 14 amino acids long. The V and J ends lost 4 bases and 3 bases respectively, with 14 bases between them.

This clonotype was seen more than once but under ten times. The V and J genes are TRBV3-1 and TRBJ2-1; TRBD1 aligns across 8 bases. Germline CDR1 reads LGHDT; CDR2 reads YNNKEL (reference sequence). V lost 3 bases, J lost 11 bases, and 3 bases stayed unmatched. The CDR3 is 12 amino acids. Here the CDR3 reads CASSQTGDKQFF. The CDR3 nucleotides are TGTGCCAGCAGCCAGACAGGGGATAAGCAGTTCTTC.

This clonotype was counted many times. The chain links TRBV3-1 to TRBJ2-5, with D uncertain. Germline V CDR1 and CDR2: LGHDT, YNNKEL (reference sequence). The V end was cut by 6 bases, the J end by 2 bases, with 13 bases between. The CDR3 has 14 residues. This CDR3 reads CASSVALSQETQYF. The CDR3 nucleotides read TGTGCCAGCAGTGTGGCATTGTCTCAAGAGACCCAGTACTTC.

In its sample, this clonotype was seen a few times. The rearrangement joins TRBV7-9 to TRBJ2-3; 8 bases are shared with TRBD1. Per the germline V gene, CDR1 is SEHNR and CDR2 is FQNEAQ (reference sequence). With 6 bases clipped from V and 5 bases from J, the junction kept 16 bases outside the gene matches. The CDR3 is made up of 17 amino acids. Here the CDR3 DNA reads TGTGCCAGCAGGCGGGGCCACGGGACAGGATCTGTAGATACGCAGTATTTT. This codes for CASRRGHGTGSVDTQYF.

This clonotype was seen repeatedly, ten times or more. V usage is TRBV5-1 and J usage is TRBJ1-6; D unclear. V lost 9 bases to trimming and J lost 5 bases, with 12 bases between them. Germline CDR1 reads SGHRS; CDR2 reads YFSETQ. This CDR3 spans 13 amino acids. The CDR3 loop is CATKTSDNSPLHF. The CDR3 bases are TGCGCCACCAAAACGTCGGATAATTCACCCCTCCACTTT.

This clonotype was detected a few times. The V and J genes are TRBV30 and TRBJ1-2, with 8 bases matching TRBD1. CDR1 is GTSNPN, CDR2 SVGIG, per germline (reference sequence). The CDR3 has 14 residues. V lost 4 bases and J lost 2; bases outside the gene matches: 6. The CDR3: CAWTPRDRNYGYTF. The CDR3 nucleotides read TGTGCCTGGACCCCCCGGGACAGGAACTATGGCTACACCTTC.

The chain uses TRBV18 and TRBJ2-3, with D unclear. Germline lookup yields CDR1 KGHSH and CDR2 LQKENI. The CDR3 sequence is 15 residues long. With 0 bases removed from V and 2 bases from J, the gap between germline ends came to 9 bases. This CDR3 reads CASSPPWFFTDTQYF. The CDR3 region has the DNA TGTGCCAGCTCACCACCGTGGTTCTTCACAGATACGCAGTATTTT.

This clonotype was observed a handful of times. At one of its ends the junction is not consistent with the germline gene, which may arise from a read error. The V call is TRBV2, the J call TRBJ1-5, with D uncertain. This CDR3 spans 13 amino acids. Looked up from germline, CDR1 is SNHLY and CDR2 is FYNNEI. CDR3 nucleotide sequence: TGTGTCAGCAGTGCCAGGACCTCCCAGCCCCAGCATTTT. Protein product: CVSSARTSQPQHF.

The chain has TRBV5-4 and TRBJ1-1; D remains ambiguous. Germline lookup yields CDR1 SGHNT and CDR2 YYREEE (reference sequence). The CDR3 is 15 residues long. Trimming pared 5 bases from V and 3 bases from J, leaving 17 bases between. The CDR3, as DNA: TGTGCCAGCAGAACGATCTCCGGTGGGGACACTGAAGCTTTCTTT. Translated: CASRTISGGDTEAFF.

This clonotype was recorded a few times. The chain links TRBV10-3 to TRBJ2-1, with 12 bases fitting TRBD2. CDR1 is ENHRY, CDR2 SYGVKD, per germline. V gave up 2 bases and J gave up 9 bases; unmatched junction bases: 8. The CDR3 loop spans 16 amino acids. CDR3 in DNA: TGTGCCATCAGTGAGAGCCTAGCGGGAGGGCCTGGTGAGCAGTTCTTC. It codes for CAISESLAGGPGEQFF.

This clonotype was seen many times. The chain carries TRBV3-1 and TRBJ2-3, with D unclear. Per the germline V gene, CDR1 is LGHDT and CDR2 is YNNKEL (reference sequence). CDR3 length equals 16 residues. Trimming stripped 3 bases from V and 4 bases from J, with 17 bases between. Here the CDR3 reads CASSQRSGLGADTQYF. The CDR3 DNA is TGTGCCAGCAGCCAGAGGTCCGGGTTAGGAGCAGATACGCAGTATTTT.